This is a list of T cell receptor beta chains from one sample in a study of T cell responses to AZD1222 COVID-19 vaccine. Sequencing was performed with immunoSEQ multiplex PCR; in TCRdb, only in-frame clones are kept and a portion is missing. The repertoire holds about 130,000 clones, with 86% as singletons. This sample comprised peripheral blood, obtained on day 0 of AZD1222 vaccination. The origin of the receptors is an adult in good health. CDR3s include the opening cysteine and the closing phenylalanine or tryptophan. Each record gives: V gene, D gene, clone size, J gene, CDR3 length, CDR3 DNA, CDR3 protein. A D gene is named only where the DNA matches it firmly. Rows may omit the clone size; those that give it use once, few, many or a size class.

TRBV30	-	once	TRBJ2-4	14	TGTGCCTGCGCCCTCCCGGACGGAAAAAACATTCAGTACTTC	CACALPDGKNIQYF
TRBV7-2	-	-	TRBJ1-1	13	TGTGCCAGCAGCTCGGACCCGAACACTGAAGCTTTCTTT	CASSSDPNTEAFF
TRBV21-1	-	-	TRBJ1-2	15	TGTGCCAGCAGCAAAACGACAGAGTCTAACTATGGCTACACCTTC	CASSKTTESNYGYTF
TRBV7-2	TRBD1	-	TRBJ1-5	15	TGTGCCAGCAGCCCGGGACAGATTAGCAATCAGCCCCAGCATTTT	CASSPGQISNQPQHF
TRBV10-3	-	-	TRBJ1-6	14	TGTGCCATCAGTGATCGGCAAAATAATTCACCCCTCCACTTT	CAISDRQNNSPLHF
TRBV10-3	-	-	TRBJ1-3	15	TGTGCCATCAGTGAGACGGCAAGCTCTGGAAACACCATATATTTT	CAISETASSGNTIYF
TRBV6-5	TRBD1	-	TRBJ2-3	13	TGTGCCAGCAGCCCGACACAGGGGGTTTCGCAGTATTTT	CASSPTQGVSQYF
TRBV6-5	-	-	TRBJ1-3	14	TGTGCCAGCAGTTACGTAGGGCCTGGAAACACCATATATTTT	CASSYVGPGNTIYF
TRBV24-1	TRBD1	-	TRBJ2-1	16	TGTGCCACCAGTGATGTGGGACAGTACTCCTACAATGAGCAGTTCTTC	CATSDVGQYSYNEQFF
TRBV19	-	-	TRBJ1-5	16	TGTGCCAGTAGTATATCTTGGGCGGGGAGCAATCAGCCCCAGCATTTT	CASSISWAGSNQPQHF
TRBV7-2	-	-	TRBJ2-5	18	TGTGCCAGCAGCCTCCGATGGGCTAGCTGGACGATCTCGGAGACCCAGTACTTC	CASSLRWASWTISETQYF
TRBV6-1	-	-	TRBJ1-2	16	TGTGCCAGCAGTGTCTCCGTTTCTACCCAGGGGTATGGCTACACCTTC	CASSVSVSTQGYGYTF
TRBV9	TRBD2	-	TRBJ2-1	15	TGTGCCAGCAGCGTAGACGCGGGGGACTACAATGAGCAGTTCTTC	CASSVDAGDYNEQFF
TRBV5-5	TRBD2	-	TRBJ2-7	16	TGTGCCAGCAGCCAAGCGCCGGGACTAGCGGCTTACGAGCAGTACTTC	CASSQAPGLAAYEQYF
TRBV7-9	-	-	TRBJ1-1	13	TGTGCCAGCAGCTTAATTTTGGACACTGAAGCTTTCTTT	CASSLILDTEAFF
TRBV7-3	-	-	TRBJ2-2	12	TGTGCCAGCAGCTTAACTTTGGGGGAGCTGTTTTTT	CASSLTLGELFF
TRBV7-3	-	once	TRBJ1-5	13	TGTGCCAGCAGCCTCGGGGGAGATCAGCCCCAGCATTTT	CASSLGGDQPQHF
TRBV6-5	-	-	TRBJ1-2	13	TGTGCCAGCACCAATTGGGGGGTTAGTGGCTACACCTTC	CASTNWGVSGYTF
TRBV5-4	-	-	TRBJ1-2	12	TGTGCCAGCAGGAGGGCGGGGGGCGGCTACACCTTC	CASRRAGGGYTF
TRBV30	TRBD1	-	TRBJ1-4	13	TGTGCCTTCTCAGGGGGCGAGAGGGAAAAACTGTTTTTT	CAFSGGEREKLFF
TRBV30	TRBD1	-	TRBJ1-4	12	TGTGCTCTCCGACAGGGGGATGAAAAACTGTTTTTT	CALRQGDEKLFF
TRBV14	-	-	TRBJ1-6	16	TGTGCCAGCAGCCAAGTAGGACGAATCTATAATTCACCCCTCCACTTT	CASSQVGRIYNSPLHF
TRBV20-1	-	-	TRBJ1-2	13	TGCAGTGCTAGTGAGTCGTGGCACTATGGCTACACCTTC	CSASESWHYGYTF
TRBV25-1	-	once	TRBJ2-7	13	TGTGCCAGCAGTGACCCGAGCTCCTACGAGCAGTACTTC	CASSDPSSYEQYF
TRBV13	-	-	TRBJ1-5	16	TGTGCCAGCAGCTTTTCGGGCGGGGGTAGCAATCAGCCCCAGCATTTT	CASSFSGGGSNQPQHF
TRBV5-4	-	-	TRBJ1-4	13	TGTGCCAGCAGCCTGGGACCCTCGGAAAAACTGTTTTTT	CASSLGPSEKLFF
TRBV7-8	-	-	TRBJ1-2	14	TGTGCCAGCAGCTTAGCTAGAGCAGGGTATGGCTACACCTTC	CASSLARAGYGYTF
TRBV2	-	-	TRBJ2-3	15	TGTGCCAGCAGGGAGGGGGTCCGTCGATCAGATACGCAGTATTTT	CASREGVRRSDTQYF
TRBV5-1	-	-	TRBJ1-6	16	TGCGCCAGCAGCGTTGGATCGGGGCTCTATAATTCACCCCTCCACTTT	CASSVGSGLYNSPLHF
TRBV9	-	-	TRBJ2-5	15	TGTGCCAGCAGCGTAGTAACGGTACCCCTGGAGACCCAGTACTTC	CASSVVTVPLETQYF
TRBV18	-	-	TRBJ2-2	15	TGTGCCAGCTCACCGGGGGGGCCCTTCACCGGGGAGCTGTTTTTT	CASSPGGPFTGELFF
TRBV13	TRBD1	-	TRBJ1-3	15	TGTGCCAGCAGCTTACAGGGGGCGCTTGGAAACACCATATATTTT	CASSLQGALGNTIYF
TRBV29-1	-	-	TRBJ1-2	13	TGCAGCGTGGGGCGGGGGCCCGACTATGGCTACACCTTC	CSVGRGPDYGYTF
TRBV5-6	-	-	TRBJ1-2	15	TGTGCCAGCACCGAAGACCGGGGGTTCGGCTATGGCTACACCTTC	CASTEDRGFGYGYTF
TRBV11-2	-	-	TRBJ1-3	15	TGTGCCAGCAGCTTAGCCGGGGTCTCTGGAAACACCATATATTTT	CASSLAGVSGNTIYF
TRBV7-2	TRBD2	-	TRBJ2-2	15	TGTGCCAGCAGCTTATGGACTAGTACCACCGGGGAGCTGTTTTTT	CASSLWTSTTGELFF
TRBV6-4	TRBD1	-	TRBJ1-2	16	TGTGCCAGCACCACAACTGCCGGACAGGGCTTATATGGCTACACCTTC	CASTTTAGQGLYGYTF
TRBV7-9	-	-	TRBJ1-1	18	TGTGCCAGCAGCTTAAGAAGGGGTTCAGGCTGGGATCAGACTGAAGCTTTCTTT	CASSLRRGSGWDQTEAFF
TRBV6-2/TRBV6-3	-	-	TRBJ1-1	16	TGTGCCAGCAGTTACGAAGGTGGCAGAAGGAACACTGAAGCTTTCTTT	CASSYEGGRRNTEAFF
TRBV10-3	-	-	TRBJ2-2	16	TGTGCCATCAGTGAATCCGGGCCCTCGAACACCGGGGAGCTGTTTTTT	CAISESGPSNTGELFF
TRBV19	TRBD1	-	TRBJ1-1	15	TGTGCCAGTAGTAGCCGACAGGGCATGAACACTGAAGCTTTCTTT	CASSSRQGMNTEAFF
TRBV10-3	TRBD1	-	TRBJ2-3	15	TGTGCCATCAGTGGAGGGACAGGGCTGGAAGATACGCAGTATTTT	CAISGGTGLEDTQYF
TRBV5-1	-	-	TRBJ2-7	14	TGCGCCAGCAGTTGGTCCCCTAGCTCCTACGAGCAGTACTTC	CASSWSPSSYEQYF
TRBV7-8	TRBD2	-	TRBJ2-5	13	TGTGCCAGCAGCCCAGACGGGGAGGGGACCCAGTACTTC	CASSPDGEGTQYF